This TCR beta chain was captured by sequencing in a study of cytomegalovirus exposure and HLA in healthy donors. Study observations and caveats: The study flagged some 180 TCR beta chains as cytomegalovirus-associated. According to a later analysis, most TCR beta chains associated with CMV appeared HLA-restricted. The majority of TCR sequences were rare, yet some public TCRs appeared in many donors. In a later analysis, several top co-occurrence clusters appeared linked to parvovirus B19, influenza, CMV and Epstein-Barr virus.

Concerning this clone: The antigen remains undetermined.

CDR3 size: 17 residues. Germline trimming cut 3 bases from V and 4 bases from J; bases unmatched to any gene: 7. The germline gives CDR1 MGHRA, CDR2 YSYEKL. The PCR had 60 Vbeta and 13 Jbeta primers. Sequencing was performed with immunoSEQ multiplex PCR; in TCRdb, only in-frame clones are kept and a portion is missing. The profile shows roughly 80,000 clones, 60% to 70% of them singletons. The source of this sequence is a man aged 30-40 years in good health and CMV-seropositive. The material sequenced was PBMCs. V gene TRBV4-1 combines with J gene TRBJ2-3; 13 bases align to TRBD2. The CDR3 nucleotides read TGCGCCAGCAGCCAGAAACTAGCGGGAGGGGTTCCAGATACGCAGTATTTT. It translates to CASSQKLAGGVPDTQYF.